The clone carrying this T cell receptor beta chain was seen more than once but under ten times. No antigen is known for it. This entry is derived from a study of T-cell reconstitution after alpha-beta-depleted transplantation in children. Study-wide findings and caveats: Diversity of TCRbeta at day 60 was high in some patients, arising from surviving recipient T cells and thymic progenitors. A year post-transplant, T-cell counts and diversity derived mostly from newly produced T cells. Expanded graft clones numbering several hundred reportedly gave rise to alpha-beta T cells about two months after transplant.

The CDR3 loop spans 15 amino acids. Trimming shortened V by 0 bases and J by 5 bases, and 13 bases separated the two germline ends. Germline-derived CDR1 and CDR2 are SGHDN and FVKESK. Construction of the TCRbeta library involved unique molecular identifiers. One entry per CDR3 protein results from TCRdb running MiXCR on the PCR reads. Among about 610,000 distinct CDR3 sequences listed, around 27% were seen once. The rearrangement joins TRBV14 to TRBJ2-5; D gene uncertain. This receptor was identified in a boy younger than two with Wiskott-Aldrich syndrome, due to receive a stem cell transplant. This specimen was PBMCs, taken before TCRalphabeta/CD19-depleted stem cell transplant. CDR3 region: CASSQDEVYGETQYF. CDR3 sequence (DNA): TGTGCCAGCAGCCAAGATGAGGTCTACGGGGAGACCCAGTACTTC. The variable domain in full, with the rest retrieved from reference TRBV14 and TRBJ2-5, is EAGVTQFPSHSVIEKGQTVTLRCDPISGHDNLYWYRRVMGKEIKFLLHFVKESKQDESGMPNNRFLAERTGGTYSTLKVQPAELEDSGVYFCASSQDEVYGETQYFGPGTRLLVL.